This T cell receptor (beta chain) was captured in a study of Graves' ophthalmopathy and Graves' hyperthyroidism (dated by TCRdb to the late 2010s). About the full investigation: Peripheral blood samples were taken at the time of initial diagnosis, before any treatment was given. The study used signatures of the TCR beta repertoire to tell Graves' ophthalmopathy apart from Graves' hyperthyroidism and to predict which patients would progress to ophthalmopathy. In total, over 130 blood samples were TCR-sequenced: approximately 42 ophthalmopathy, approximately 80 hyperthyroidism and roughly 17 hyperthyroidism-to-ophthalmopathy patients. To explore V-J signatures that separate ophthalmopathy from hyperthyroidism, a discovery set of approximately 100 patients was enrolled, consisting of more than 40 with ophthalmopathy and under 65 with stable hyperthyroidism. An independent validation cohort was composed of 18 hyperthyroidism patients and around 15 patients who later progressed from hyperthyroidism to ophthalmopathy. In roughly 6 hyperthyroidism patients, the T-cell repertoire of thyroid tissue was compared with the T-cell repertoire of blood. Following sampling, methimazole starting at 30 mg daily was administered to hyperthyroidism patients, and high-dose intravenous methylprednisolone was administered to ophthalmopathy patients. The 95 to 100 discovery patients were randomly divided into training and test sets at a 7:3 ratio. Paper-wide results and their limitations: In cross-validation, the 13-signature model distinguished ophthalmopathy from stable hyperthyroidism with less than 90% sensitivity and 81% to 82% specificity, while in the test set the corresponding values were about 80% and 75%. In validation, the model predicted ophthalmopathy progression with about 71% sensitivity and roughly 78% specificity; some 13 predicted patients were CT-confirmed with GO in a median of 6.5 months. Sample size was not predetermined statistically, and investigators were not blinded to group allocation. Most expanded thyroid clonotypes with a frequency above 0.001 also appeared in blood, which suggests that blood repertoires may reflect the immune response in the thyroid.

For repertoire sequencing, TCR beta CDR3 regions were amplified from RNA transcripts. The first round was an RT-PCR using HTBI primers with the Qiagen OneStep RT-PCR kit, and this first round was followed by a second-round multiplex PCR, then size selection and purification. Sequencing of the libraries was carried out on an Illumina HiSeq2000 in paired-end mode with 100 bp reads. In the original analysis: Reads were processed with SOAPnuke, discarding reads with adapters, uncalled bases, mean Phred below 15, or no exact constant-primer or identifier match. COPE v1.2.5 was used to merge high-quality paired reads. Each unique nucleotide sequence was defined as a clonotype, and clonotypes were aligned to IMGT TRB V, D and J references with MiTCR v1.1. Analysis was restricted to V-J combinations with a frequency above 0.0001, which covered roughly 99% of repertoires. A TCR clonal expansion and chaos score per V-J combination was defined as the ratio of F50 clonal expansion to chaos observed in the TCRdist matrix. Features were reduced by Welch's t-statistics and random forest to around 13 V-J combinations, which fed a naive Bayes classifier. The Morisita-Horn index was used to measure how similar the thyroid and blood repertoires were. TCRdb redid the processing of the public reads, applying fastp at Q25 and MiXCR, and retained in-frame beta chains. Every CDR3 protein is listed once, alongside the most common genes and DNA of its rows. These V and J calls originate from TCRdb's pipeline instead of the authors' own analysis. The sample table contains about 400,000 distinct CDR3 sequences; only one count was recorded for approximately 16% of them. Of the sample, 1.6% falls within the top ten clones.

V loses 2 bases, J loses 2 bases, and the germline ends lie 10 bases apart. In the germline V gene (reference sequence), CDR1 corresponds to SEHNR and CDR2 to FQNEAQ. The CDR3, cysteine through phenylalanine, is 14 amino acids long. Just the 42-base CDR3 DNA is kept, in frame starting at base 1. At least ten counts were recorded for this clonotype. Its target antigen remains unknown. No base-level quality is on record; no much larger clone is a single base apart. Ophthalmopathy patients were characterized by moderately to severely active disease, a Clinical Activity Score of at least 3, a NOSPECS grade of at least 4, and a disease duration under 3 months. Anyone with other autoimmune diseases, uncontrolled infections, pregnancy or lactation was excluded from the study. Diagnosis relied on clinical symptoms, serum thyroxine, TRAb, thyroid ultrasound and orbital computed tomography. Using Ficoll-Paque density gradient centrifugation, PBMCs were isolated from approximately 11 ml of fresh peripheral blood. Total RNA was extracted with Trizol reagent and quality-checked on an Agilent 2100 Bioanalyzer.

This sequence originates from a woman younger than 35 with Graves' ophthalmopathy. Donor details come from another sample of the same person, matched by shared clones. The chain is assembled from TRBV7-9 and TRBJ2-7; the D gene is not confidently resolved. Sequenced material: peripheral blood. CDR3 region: CASSLNLVAYEQYF. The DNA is TGTGCCAGCAGCTTAAATCTAGTAGCCTACGAGCAGTACTTC.